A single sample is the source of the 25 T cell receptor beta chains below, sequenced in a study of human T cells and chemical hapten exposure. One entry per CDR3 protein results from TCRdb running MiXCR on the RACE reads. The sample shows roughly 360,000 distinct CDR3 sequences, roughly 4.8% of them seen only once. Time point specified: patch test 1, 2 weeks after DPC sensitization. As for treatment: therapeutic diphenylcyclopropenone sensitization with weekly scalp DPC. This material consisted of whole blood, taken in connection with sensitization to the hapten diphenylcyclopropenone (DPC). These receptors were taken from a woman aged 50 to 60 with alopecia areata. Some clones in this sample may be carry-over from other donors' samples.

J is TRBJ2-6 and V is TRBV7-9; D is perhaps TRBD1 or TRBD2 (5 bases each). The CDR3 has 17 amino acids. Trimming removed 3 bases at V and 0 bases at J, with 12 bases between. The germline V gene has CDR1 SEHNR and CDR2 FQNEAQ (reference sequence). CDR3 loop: CASSFLGRTSGANVLTF. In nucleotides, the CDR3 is TGTGCCAGCAGCTTTCTGGGACGGACCTCTGGGGCCAACGTCCTGACTTTC.

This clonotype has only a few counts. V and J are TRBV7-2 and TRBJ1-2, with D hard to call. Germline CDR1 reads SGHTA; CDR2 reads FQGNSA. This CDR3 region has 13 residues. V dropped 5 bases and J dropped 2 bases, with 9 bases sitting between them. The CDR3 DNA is TGTGCCAGCAGCCTGCAAGCCAACTATGGCTACACCTTC. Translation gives CASSLQANYGYTF.

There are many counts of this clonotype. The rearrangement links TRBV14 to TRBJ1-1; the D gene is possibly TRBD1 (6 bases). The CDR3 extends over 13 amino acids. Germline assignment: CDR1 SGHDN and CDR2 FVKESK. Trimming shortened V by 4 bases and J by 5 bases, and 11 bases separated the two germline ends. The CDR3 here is CASSPYRDTEAFF. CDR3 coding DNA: TGTGCCAGCAGCCCCTACAGGGATACTGAAGCTTTCTTT.

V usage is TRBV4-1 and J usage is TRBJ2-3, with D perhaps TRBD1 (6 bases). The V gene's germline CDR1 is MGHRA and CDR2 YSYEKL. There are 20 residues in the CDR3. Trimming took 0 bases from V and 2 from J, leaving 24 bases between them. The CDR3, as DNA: TGCGCCAGCAGCCAAGATGGGGGCCTCCCGGGTAGAGTTCTCACAGATACGCAGTATTTT. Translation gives CASSQDGGLPGRVLTDTQYF.

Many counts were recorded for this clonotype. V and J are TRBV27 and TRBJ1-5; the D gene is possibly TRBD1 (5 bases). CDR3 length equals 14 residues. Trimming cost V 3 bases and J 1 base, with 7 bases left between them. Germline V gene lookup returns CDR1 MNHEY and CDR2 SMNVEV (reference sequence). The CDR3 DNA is TGTGCCAGCAGTTTTGGGGCAAGCAATCAGCCCCAGCATTTT. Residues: CASSFGASNQPQHF.

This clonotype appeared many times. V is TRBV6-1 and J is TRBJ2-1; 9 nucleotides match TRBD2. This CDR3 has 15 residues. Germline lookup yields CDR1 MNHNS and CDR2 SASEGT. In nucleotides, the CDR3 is TGTGCGGTACGCGGGGGGGCCCGGGATTACAATGAGCAGTTCTTC. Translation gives CAVRGGARDYNEQFF.

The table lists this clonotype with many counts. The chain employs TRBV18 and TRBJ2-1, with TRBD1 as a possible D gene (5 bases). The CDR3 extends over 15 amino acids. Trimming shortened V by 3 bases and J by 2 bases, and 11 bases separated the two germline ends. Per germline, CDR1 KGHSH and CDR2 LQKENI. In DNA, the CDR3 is TGTGCCAGCTCACCGGGGAAGGGGCCCTACAATGAGCAGTTCTTC. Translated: CASSPGKGPYNEQFF.

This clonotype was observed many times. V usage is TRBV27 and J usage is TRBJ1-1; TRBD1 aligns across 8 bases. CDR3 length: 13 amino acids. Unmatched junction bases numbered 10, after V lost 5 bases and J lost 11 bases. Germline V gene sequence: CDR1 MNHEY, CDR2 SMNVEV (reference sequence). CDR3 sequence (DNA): TGTGCCAGCAGTATCCGACAGGGGATACGGGCTTTCTTT. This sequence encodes CASSIRQGIRAFF.

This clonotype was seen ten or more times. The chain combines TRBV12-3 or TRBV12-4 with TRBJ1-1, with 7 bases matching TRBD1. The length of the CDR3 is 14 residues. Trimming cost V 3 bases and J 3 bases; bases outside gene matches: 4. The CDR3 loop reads CASSLRGLDTEAFF. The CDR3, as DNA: TGTGCCAGCAGTTTGAGGGGGCTGGACACTGAAGCTTTCTTT.

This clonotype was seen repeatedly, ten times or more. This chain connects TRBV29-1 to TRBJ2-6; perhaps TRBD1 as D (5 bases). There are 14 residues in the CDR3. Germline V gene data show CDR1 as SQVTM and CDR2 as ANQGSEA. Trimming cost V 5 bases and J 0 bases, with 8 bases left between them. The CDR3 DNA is TGCAGCGTTCTGGGGCTCTCTGGGGCCAACGTCCTGACTTTC. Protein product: CSVLGLSGANVLTF.

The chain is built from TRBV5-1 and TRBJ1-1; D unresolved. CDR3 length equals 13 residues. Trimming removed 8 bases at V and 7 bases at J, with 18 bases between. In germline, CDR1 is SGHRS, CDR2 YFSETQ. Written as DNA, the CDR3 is TGCGCCAGTACATTTGAAGGACGGAATGAAGCTTTCTTT. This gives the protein CASTFEGRNEAFF. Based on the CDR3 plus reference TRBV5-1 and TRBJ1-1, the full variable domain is KAGVTQTPRYLIKTRGQQVTLSCSPISGHRSVSWYQQTPGQGLQFLFEYFSETQRNKGNFPGRFSGRQFSNSRSEMNVSTLELGDSALYLCASTFEGRNEAFFGQGTRLTVV.

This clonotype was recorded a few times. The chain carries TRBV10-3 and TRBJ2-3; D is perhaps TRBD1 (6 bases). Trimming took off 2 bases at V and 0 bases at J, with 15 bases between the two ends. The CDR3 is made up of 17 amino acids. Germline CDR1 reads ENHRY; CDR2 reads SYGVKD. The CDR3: CAISERGRGRSTDTQYF. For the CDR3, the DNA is TGTGCCATCAGTGAGAGGGGCAGGGGCCGAAGCACAGATACGCAGTATTTT.

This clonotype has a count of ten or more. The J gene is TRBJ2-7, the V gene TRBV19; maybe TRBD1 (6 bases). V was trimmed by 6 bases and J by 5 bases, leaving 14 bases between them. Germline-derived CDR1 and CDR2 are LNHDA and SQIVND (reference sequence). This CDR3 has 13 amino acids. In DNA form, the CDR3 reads TGTGCCAGTAGCATAAGGACAGCGGACGAGCAGTACTTC. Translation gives CASSIRTADEQYF.

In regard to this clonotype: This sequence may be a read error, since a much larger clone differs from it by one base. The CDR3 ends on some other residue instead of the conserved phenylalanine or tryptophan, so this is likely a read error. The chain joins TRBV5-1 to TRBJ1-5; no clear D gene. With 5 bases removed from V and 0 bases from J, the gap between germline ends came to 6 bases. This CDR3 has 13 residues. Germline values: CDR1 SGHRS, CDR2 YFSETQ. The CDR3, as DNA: TGCGCCAGCAGTACCAGTAGCAATCAGCCCCAGCATCTT. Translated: CASSTSSNQPQHL.

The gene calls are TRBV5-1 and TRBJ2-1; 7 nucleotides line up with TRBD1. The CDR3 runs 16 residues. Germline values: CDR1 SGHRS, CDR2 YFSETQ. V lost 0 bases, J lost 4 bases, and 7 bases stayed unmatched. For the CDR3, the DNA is TGCGCCAGCAGCTTGGTGGAAGGGGGCCCTTACAATGAGCAGTTCTTC. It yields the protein CASSLVEGGPYNEQFF. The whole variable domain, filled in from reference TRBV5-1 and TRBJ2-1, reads KAGVTQTPRYLIKTRGQQVTLSCSPISGHRSVSWYQQTPGQGLQFLFEYFSETQRNKGNFPGRFSGRQFSNSRSEMNVSTLELGDSALYLCASSLVEGGPYNEQFFGPGTRLTVL.

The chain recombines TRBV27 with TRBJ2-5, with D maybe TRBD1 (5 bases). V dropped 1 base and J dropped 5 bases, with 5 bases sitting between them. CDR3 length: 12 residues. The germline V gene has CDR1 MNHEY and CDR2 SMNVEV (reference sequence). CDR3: CASSLWGETQYF. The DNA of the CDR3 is TGTGCCAGCAGTTTATGGGGCGAGACCCAGTACTTC.

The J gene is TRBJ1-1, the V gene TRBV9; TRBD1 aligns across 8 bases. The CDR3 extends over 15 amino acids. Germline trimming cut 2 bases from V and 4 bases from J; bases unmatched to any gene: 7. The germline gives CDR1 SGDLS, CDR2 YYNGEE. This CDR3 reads CASSVGDRGGTEAFF. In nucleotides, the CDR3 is TGTGCCAGCAGCGTGGGCGACAGGGGAGGCACTGAAGCTTTCTTT.

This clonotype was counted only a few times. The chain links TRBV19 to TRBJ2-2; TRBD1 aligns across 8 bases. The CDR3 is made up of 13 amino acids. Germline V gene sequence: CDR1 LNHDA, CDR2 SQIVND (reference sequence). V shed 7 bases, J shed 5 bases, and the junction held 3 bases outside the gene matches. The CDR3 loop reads CASTDRGTGELFF. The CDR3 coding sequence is TGTGCCAGTACAGACAGGGGTACCGGGGAGCTGTTTTTT. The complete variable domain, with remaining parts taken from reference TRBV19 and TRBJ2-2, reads DGGITQSPKYLFRKEGQNVTLSCEQNLNHDAMYWYRQDPGQGLRLIYYSQIVNDFQKGDIAEGYSVSREKKESFPLTVTSAQKNPTAFYLCASTDRGTGELFFGEGSRLTVL.

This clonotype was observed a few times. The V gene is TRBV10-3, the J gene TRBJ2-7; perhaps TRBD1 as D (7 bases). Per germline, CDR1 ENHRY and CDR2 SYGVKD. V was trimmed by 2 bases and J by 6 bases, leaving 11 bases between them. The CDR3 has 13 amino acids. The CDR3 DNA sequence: TGTGCCATCAGTGAGGACAGGGACTCCGAGCAGTACTTC. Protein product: CAISEDRDSEQYF.

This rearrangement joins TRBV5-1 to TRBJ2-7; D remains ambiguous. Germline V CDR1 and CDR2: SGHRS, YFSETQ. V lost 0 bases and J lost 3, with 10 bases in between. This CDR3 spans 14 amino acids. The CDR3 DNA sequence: TGCGCCAGCAGCTTGGGACACGTAAGCTACGAGCAGTACTTC. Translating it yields CASSLGHVSYEQYF.

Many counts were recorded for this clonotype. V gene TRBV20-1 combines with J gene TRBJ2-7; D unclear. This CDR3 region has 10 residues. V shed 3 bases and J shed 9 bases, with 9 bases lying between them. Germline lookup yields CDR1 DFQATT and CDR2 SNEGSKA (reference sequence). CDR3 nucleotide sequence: TGCAGTGCTAGGGACGTTTCGCAGTACTTC. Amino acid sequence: CSARDVSQYF.

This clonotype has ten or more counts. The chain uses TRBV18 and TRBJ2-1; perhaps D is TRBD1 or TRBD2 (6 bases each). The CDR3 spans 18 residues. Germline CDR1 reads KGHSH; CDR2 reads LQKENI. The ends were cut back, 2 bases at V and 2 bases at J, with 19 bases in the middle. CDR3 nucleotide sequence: TGTGCCAGCTCACCAAGGGGGGCATCCTTCGGGGCCTACAATGAGCAGTTCTTC. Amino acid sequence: CASSPRGASFGAYNEQFF. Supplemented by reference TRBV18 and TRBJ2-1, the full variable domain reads NAGVMQNPRHLVRRRGQEARLRCSPMKGHSHVYWYRQLPEEGLKFMVYLQKENIIDESGMPKERFSAEFPKEGPSILRIQQVVRGDSAAYFCASSPRGASFGAYNEQFFGPGTRLTVL.

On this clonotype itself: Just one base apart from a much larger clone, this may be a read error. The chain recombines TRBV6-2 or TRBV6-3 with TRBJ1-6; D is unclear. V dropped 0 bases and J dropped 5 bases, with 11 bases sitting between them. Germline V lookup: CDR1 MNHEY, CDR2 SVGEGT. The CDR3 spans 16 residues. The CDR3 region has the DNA TGTGCCAGCAGTTACTCGCTGAGTCGGAATAATTCACCCCTCCACTTT. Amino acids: CASSYSLSRNNSPLHF.

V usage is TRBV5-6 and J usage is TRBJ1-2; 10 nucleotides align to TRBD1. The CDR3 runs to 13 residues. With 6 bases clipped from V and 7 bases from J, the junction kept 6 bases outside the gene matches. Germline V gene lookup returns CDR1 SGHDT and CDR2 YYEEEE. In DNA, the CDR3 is TGTGCCAGCAACTTTGGGACAGGGGTTGGCTACACCTTC. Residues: CASNFGTGVGYTF.

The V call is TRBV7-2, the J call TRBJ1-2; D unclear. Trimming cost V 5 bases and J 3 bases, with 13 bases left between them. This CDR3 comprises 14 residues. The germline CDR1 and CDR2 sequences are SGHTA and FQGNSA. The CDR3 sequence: CASSEDGGDYGYTF. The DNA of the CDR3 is TGTGCCAGCAGCGAGGACGGAGGAGACTATGGCTACACCTTC.